This TCR beta chain was recorded in a study of T cells in Graves' hyperthyroidism and ophthalmopathy. Remarks on this clonotype: Antigen specificity is unknown.

Trimming left V 2 bases short and J 5 bases short, with 19 bases between. CDR3 length: 16 amino acids. CDR1 and CDR2 (germline): SGHTA, FQGNSA. Whole-study results and caveats: By a 13 V-J model, ophthalmopathy was set apart from stable hyperthyroidism. Expanded thyroid clonotypes (above 0.001) were mostly also found in blood.

RNA transcripts gave rise to amplified TCR beta CDR3 regions. HTBI primers were the set used in a first-round RT-PCR of the TCR CDR3. In TCRdb, the multiplex PCR reads were re-called with MiXCR into one record per CDR3 protein. In the table there are hundreds of thousands of distinct CDR3 sequences, over 35% of which are singletons. This TCR derives from a man younger than 35 with Graves' hyperthyroidism. The rearrangement uses TRBV7-2 and TRBJ2-7, with a weak D call TRBD1 (5 bases). Sequencing was carried out using blood. Here the CDR3 DNA reads TGTGCCAGCAGCTTATACCACTCGACAGAACTGAACGAGCAGTACTTC. Translation gives CASSLYHSTELNEQYF.